These T cell receptor beta chains were read from a single sample in a study of identical twins. MiXCR was run by TCRdb on the 5' RACE reads, yielding one entry per CDR3 protein. The table records under 300,000 distinct CDR3 sequences, 11% to 15% of them present only once. Input material: memory (CD45RO+) T cells sorted from blood. These receptors all stem from a woman aged 18-29 years in good health. CDR3s include the opening cysteine and the closing phenylalanine or tryptophan. Each record gives: CDR3 length, V gene, CDR3 protein.

>14|TRBV5-1
CASTPQGNTGELFF
>14|TRBV20-1
CSAHSASSGNTIYF
>14|TRBV20-1
CSANPQGEVQPQHF
>13|TRBV20-1
CSATGQGASEAFF
>13|TRBV20-1
CSATRGGGSPLHF
>11|TRBV20-1
CSARTFYEQYF
>13|TRBV5-6
CASSLPHNYEQYF
>17|TRBV6-1
CASSPTLPGSDAYEQYF
>15|TRBV20-1
CSARSGLAGTDTQYF
>15|TRBV18
CASSLSGTGTYEQYF
>13|TRBV5-1
CASTLLGGNEQFF
>15|TRBV7-2
CASSLNGGGTDTQYF
>14|TRBV12-3/TRBV12-4
CASSLGASGREQYF
>16|TRBV4-2
CASSVTGKGFADTQYF
>17|TRBV20-1
CSARDPGPSRGSGEQYF
>15|TRBV12-3/TRBV12-4
CASSLGGQGPYEQYF
>14|TRBV10-2
CASSSGFSTDTQYF
>14|TRBV5-1
CASSNLQGTDTQYF
>20|TRBV12-3/TRBV12-4
CASSLRFRDRGRRRYYEQYF
>13|TRBV12-5
CASALGVGNTIYF
>14|TRBV12-3/TRBV12-4
CASSRQGGWETQYF
>13|TRBV7-8
CASSPPRTDEQFF
>15|TRBV20-1
CSARDEASGGREQFF
>14|TRBV29-1
CSAQRGRNTDTQYF
>14|TRBV12-3/TRBV12-4
CASSFSDTGGGYTF
>15|TRBV9
CASSVETSGGETQYF
>16|TRBV5-6
CASSFSDRGRLGELFF
>18|TRBV7-2
CASSLALLWSGTSGEVYF
>14|TRBV10-3
CAISDQVANTEAFF
>14|TRBV6-2/TRBV6-3
CASSYASGAHEQYF
>16|TRBV6-5
CASSSNLGLSYGEQFF
>14|TRBV11-3
CASSLVSRSYEQYF
>17|TRBV20-1
CSARRRTSGRGENIQYF
>14|TRBV15
CATSRDRGPYEQYF
>12|TRBV20-1
CSAPRQPYGYTF
>15|TRBV20-1
CSARAKFTSTDTQYF
>15|TRBV4-3
CASSQSTEAPSGQFF
>13|TRBV7-9
CASSKGAQETQYF
>16|TRBV5-1
CASSERAYASYNEQFF
>14|TRBV5-1
CASSLGGTHNEQFF
>16|TRBV6-5
CASSSLGRHSGNTIYF
>15|TRBV5-1
CASSLGGVEQETQYF
>14|TRBV18
CASSPPGRAGELFF
>14|TRBV20-1
CSARDHRGNTEAFF
>14|TRBV12-3/TRBV12-4
CASSGFGRTYEQYF
>16|TRBV20-1
CSARDALAGGDNEQFF
>15|TRBV12-3/TRBV12-4
CASSLEASGGYEQYF